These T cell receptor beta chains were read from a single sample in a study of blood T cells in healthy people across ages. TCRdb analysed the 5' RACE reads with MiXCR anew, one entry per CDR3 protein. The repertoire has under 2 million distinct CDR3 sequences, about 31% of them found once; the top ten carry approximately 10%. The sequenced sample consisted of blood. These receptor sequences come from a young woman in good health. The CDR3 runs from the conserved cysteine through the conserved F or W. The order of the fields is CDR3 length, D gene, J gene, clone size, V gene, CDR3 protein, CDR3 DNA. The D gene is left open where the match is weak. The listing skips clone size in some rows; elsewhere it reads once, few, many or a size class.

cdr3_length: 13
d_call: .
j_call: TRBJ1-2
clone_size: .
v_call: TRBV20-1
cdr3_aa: CSASNMGDYGYTF
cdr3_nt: TGCAGTGCTAGTAATATGGGGGACTATGGCTACACCTTC

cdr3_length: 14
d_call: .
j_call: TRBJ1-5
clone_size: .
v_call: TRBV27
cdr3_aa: CASSSKAALQPQHF
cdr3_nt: TGTGCCAGCAGTTCCAAGGCAGCACTACAGCCCCAGCATTTT

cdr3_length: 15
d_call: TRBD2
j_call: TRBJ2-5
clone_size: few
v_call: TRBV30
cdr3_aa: CAWRRGAGGPETQYF
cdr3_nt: TGTGCCTGGAGGAGGGGTGCGGGAGGGCCTGAGACCCAGTACTTC

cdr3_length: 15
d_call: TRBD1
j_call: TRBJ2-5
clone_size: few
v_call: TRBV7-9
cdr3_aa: CASSPGEGAQETQYF
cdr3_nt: TGTGCCAGCAGCCCCGGTGAGGGGGCTCAAGAGACCCAGTACTTC

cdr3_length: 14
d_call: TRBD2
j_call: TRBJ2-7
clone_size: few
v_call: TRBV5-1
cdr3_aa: CASSELAGALEQYF
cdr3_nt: TGCGCCAGCAGCGAACTAGCGGGAGCCCTCGAGCAGTACTTC

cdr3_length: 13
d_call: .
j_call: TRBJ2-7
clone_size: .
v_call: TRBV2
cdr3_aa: CASISGTPYEQYF
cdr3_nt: TGTGCCAGCATCTCGGGGACCCCCTACGAGCAGTACTTC

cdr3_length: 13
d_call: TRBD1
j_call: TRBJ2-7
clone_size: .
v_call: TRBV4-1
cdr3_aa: CASRGTGMVEQYF
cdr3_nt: TGCGCCAGCAGGGGGACAGGGATGGTCGAGCAGTACTTC

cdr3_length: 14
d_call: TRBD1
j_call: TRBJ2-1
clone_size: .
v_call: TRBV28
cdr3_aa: CASSLGTVHNEQFF
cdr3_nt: TGTGCCAGCAGCCTTGGGACAGTCCACAATGAGCAGTTCTTC

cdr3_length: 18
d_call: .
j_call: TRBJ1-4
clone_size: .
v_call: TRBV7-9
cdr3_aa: CASSLSQAGISTNEKLFF
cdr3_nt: TGTGCCAGCAGCTTAAGTCAGGCGGGAATATCAACTAATGAAAAACTGTTTTTT

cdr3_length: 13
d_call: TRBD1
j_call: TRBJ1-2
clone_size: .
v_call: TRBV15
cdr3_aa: CATSSGTVAGYTF
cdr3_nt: TGTGCCACCAGCAGTGGGACAGTGGCAGGCTACACCTTC

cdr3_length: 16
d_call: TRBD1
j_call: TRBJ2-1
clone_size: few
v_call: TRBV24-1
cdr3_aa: CATSDLPGQGYNEQFF
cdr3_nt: TGTGCCACCAGTGATCTACCGGGACAGGGCTACAATGAGCAGTTCTTC

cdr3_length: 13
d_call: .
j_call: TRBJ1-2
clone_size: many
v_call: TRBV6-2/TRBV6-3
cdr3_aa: CASKGGDAFPPTF
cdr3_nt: TGTGCCAGCAAGGGCGGGGACGCCTTCCCTCCCACCTTC

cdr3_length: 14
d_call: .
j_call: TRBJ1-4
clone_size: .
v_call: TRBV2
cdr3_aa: CASSEIGTTEKLFF
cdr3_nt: TGTGCCAGCAGTGAAATCGGGACAACTGAAAAACTGTTTTTT

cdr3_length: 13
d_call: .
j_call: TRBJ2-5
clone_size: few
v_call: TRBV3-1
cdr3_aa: CASSQGSGIHQYF
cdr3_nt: TGTGCCAGCAGCCAAGGATCCGGGATCCACCAGTACTTC

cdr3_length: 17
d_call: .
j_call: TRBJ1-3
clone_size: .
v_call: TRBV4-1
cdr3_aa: CASSSRAEGSSGNTIYF
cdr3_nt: TGCGCCAGCAGCTCCCGTGCTGAGGGGTCCTCTGGAAACACCATATATTTT

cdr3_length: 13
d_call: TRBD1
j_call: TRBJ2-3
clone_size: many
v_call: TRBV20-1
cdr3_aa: CSVPGQATDTQYF
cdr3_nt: TGCAGTGTCCCGGGACAGGCAACAGATACGCAGTATTTT

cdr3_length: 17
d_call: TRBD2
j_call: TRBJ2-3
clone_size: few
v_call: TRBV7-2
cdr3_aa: CASSLAAGGIRTDTQYF
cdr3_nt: TGTGCCAGCAGCTTAGCGGCGGGGGGGATTCGCACAGATACGCAGTATTTT

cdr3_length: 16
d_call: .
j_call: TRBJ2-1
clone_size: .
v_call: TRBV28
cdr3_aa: CASSTRYRAPGDEQFF
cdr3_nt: TGTGCCAGCAGTACCCGCTACAGGGCCCCAGGCGATGAGCAGTTCTTC

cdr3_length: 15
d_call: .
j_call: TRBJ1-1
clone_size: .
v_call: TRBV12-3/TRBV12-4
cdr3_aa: CASSFSGGQVTEAFF
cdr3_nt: TGTGCCAGCAGTTTTAGTGGGGGGCAGGTCACTGAAGCTTTCTTT

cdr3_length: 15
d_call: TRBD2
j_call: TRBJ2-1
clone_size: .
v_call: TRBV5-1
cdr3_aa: CASTRSSGRAGEQFF
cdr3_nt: TGTGCCAGCACAAGGAGCAGCGGGAGGGCCGGTGAGCAGTTCTTC

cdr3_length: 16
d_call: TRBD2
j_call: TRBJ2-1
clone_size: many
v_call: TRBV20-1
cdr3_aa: CSAPQSGGAPYNEQFF
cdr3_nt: TGCAGTGCTCCCCAATCGGGGGGGGCCCCCTACAATGAGCAGTTCTTC

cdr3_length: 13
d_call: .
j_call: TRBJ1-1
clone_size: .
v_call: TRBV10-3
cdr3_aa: CAIYNGMNTEAFF
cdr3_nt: TGTGCCATATATAACGGAATGAACACTGAAGCTTTCTTT

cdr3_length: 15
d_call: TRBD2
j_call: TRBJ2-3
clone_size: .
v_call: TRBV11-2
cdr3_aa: CASSIPAGWTDTQYF
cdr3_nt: TGTGCCAGCAGCATCCCAGCGGGGTGGACAGATACGCAGTATTTT

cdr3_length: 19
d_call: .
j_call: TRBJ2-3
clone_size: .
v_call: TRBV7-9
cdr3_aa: CASSSLTPGRISTQGTQYF
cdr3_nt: TGTGCCAGCAGCTCATTAACTCCCGGCCGGATCAGTACACAAGGTACGCAGTATTTT

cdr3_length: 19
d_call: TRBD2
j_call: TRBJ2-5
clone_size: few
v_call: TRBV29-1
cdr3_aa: CSVSGQPGDRTRGQETQYF
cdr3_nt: TGCAGCGTCTCTGGTCAACCTGGGGACCGGACTAGGGGTCAAGAGACCCAGTACTTC

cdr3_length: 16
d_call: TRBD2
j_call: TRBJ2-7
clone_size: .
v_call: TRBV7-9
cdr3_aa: CASSPLGASGSHEQYF
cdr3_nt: TGTGCCAGCAGCCCCTTGGGGGCTAGCGGGAGCCACGAGCAGTACTTC

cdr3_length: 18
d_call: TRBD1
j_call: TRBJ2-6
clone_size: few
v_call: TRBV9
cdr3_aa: CASSGDRVEHSGANVLTF
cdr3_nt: TGTGCCAGCAGCGGTGACAGGGTGGAACACTCTGGGGCCAACGTCCTGACTTTC

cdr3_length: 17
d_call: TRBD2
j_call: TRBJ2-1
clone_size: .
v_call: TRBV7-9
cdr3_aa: CASSLEGGLANYNEQFF
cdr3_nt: TGTGCCAGCAGCTTGGAGGGGGGACTAGCGAACTACAATGAGCAGTTCTTC

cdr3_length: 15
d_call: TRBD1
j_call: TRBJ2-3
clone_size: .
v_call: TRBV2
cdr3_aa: CASRSTGGGTDTQYF
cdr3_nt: TGTGCCAGCAGATCTACAGGGGGAGGCACAGATACGCAGTATTTT

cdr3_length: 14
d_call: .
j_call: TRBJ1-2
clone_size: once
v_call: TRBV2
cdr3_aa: CASSIGGEIYGYTF
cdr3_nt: TGTGCCAGCAGTATCGGGGGCGAAATCTATGGCTACACCTTC

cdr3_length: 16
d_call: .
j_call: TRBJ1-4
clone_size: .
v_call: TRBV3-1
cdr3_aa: CASSQATGPSFEKLFF
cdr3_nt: TGTGCCAGCAGCCAAGCAACAGGGCCCTCCTTCGAAAAACTGTTTTTT

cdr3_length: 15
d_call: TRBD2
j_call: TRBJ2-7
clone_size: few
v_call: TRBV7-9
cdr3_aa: CASSLTSGSTDEQYF
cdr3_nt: TGTGCCAGCAGCTTGACTAGCGGGAGCACGGACGAGCAGTACTTC

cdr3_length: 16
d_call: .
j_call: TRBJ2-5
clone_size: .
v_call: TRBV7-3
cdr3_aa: CASSLAGTPPGETQYF
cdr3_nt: TGTGCCAGCAGCTTGGCCGGGACGCCCCCGGGAGAGACCCAGTACTTC

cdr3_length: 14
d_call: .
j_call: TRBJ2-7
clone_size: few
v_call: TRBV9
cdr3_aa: CASSVGVSSYEQYF
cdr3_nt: TGTGCCAGCAGCGTAGGGGTTAGCTCCTACGAGCAGTACTTC

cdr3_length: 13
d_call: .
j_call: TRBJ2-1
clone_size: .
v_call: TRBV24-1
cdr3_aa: CAIGTGVRHEQFF
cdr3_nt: TGTGCCATCGGGACGGGAGTCCGGCATGAGCAGTTCTTC

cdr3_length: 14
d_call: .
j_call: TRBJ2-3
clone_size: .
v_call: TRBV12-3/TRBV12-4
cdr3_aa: CASSLQGITDTQYF
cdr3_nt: TGTGCCAGCAGTTTACAGGGAATTACAGATACGCAGTATTTT

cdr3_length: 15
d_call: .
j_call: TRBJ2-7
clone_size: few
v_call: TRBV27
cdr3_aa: CASSLSAGSAYEQYF
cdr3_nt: TGTGCCAGCAGTTTATCTGCGGGGTCGGCCTACGAGCAGTACTTC